The 6 T cell receptor beta chains in this list originate from one sample, sequenced in a study of T-cell reconstitution after alpha-beta-depleted transplantation in children. Unique molecular identifiers featured in how the TCRbeta library was prepared. MiXCR was run by TCRdb on the PCR reads, yielding one entry per CDR3 protein. This sample yields 780,000 or so distinct CDR3 sequences, of which approximately 15% are seen a single time; about 4.6% belongs to the top ten. This sample comprised PBMCs, mostly from graft donor cells, obtained 360 days after TCRalphabeta/CD19-depleted stem cell transplant. All receptors derive from a male patient younger than 18 who had a stem cell transplant for acute lymphoblastic leukemia, so the T cells may come from the graft donor.

The chain has TRBV20-1 and TRBJ1-1; possibly TRBD1 for D (6 bases). Per the germline V gene, CDR1 is DFQATT and CDR2 is SNEGSKA (reference sequence). This CDR3 contains 13 residues. V lost 5 bases and J lost 0, with 10 bases in between. The CDR3 DNA follows: TGCAGTGCTCACAGGGCCTTGAACACTGAAGCTTTCTTT. Its protein is CSAHRALNTEAFF.

Ten or more counts support this clonotype. This rearrangement joins TRBV27 to TRBJ2-4, with D uncertain. From germline, CDR1 is MNHEY and CDR2 SMNVEV (reference sequence). There are 15 residues in the CDR3. The V end was cut by 7 bases, the J end by 6 bases, with 19 bases between. The CDR3 bases are TGTGCCAGCAATCTGCAGGCAAATATAGTAAACATTCAGTACTTC. Its protein is CASNLQANIVNIQYF.

This clonotype was counted only a few times. V is TRBV20-1 and J is TRBJ2-7; 8 bases agree with TRBD2. The CDR3 extends over 15 amino acids. Germline lookup yields CDR1 DFQATT and CDR2 SNEGSKA (reference sequence). V dropped 1 base and J dropped 0; count of bases not matched to a gene: 5. CDR3 nucleotides: TGCAGTGCTAGAGGACTAGCGCACCGCTCCTACGAGCAGTACTTC. Protein: CSARGLAHRSYEQYF.

This clonotype appeared a few times. CDR3 protein: CASSQGAGFPQYF. The CDR3 DNA is TGTGCCAGCAGCCAGGGTGCAGGGTTTCCGCAGTACTTC. The chain carries TRBV3-1 and TRBJ2-7; possibly TRBD1 for D (5 bases). V dropped 3 bases and J dropped 9 bases, with 15 bases sitting between them. The CDR3 loop spans 13 amino acids. The germline V gene encodes CDR1 LGHDT and CDR2 YNNKEL (reference sequence).

This clonotype has at least ten counts. V is TRBV10-3 and J is TRBJ2-7, with 9 bases identical to TRBD1. Germline CDR1 is ENHRY and CDR2 is SYGVKD. This CDR3 contains 12 residues. The ends lost 8 bases at V and 4 bases at J; junction bases unmatched: 3. Here the CDR3 reads CAIGGQGYEQYF. The CDR3 bases are TGTGCCATCGGAGGACAGGGGTACGAGCAGTACTTC.

V is TRBV29-1 and J is TRBJ1-4; D is uncertain. The CDR3 spans 14 residues. Germline lookup yields CDR1 SQVTM and CDR2 ANQGSEA. Trimming left V 4 bases short and J 4 bases short, with 13 bases between. CDR3 residues: CSVAPDWLNEKLFF. The CDR3 nucleotides read TGCAGCGTTGCACCGGACTGGCTTAATGAAAAACTGTTTTTT.